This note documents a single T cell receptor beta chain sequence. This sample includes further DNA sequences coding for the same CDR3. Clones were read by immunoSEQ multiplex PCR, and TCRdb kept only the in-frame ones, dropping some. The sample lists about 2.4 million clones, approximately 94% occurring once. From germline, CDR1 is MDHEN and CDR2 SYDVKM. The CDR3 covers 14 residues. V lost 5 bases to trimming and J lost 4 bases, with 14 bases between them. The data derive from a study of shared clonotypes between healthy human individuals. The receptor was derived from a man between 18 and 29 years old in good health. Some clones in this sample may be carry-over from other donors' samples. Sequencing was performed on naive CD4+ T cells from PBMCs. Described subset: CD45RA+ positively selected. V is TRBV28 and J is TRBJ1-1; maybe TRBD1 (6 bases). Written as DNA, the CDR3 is TGTGCCAGCAGTACTACGGGGGCTGGCACTGAAGCTTTCTTT. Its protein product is CASSTTGAGTEAFF.